This passage covers 24 T cell receptor beta chains from one sample sequenced in a study of a mutant IDH1 vaccine in newly diagnosed glioma. Antigen specificity for these receptors is unknown. TCRdb keeps only in-frame clones here, not all; method: immunoSEQ multiplex PCR. The sample holds about 130,000 clones, around 77% seen once. Time point indicated: week 11, during vaccination. In the vaccine, a single dose held 300 ug of the mutant IDH1 20-mer peptide, along with topical imiquimod. Sequencing used PBMCs, obtained from a glioma patient whose treatment included an IDH1 peptide vaccine. These TCRs come from a man between 35 and 55 years old with glioma.

This sequence joins TRBV18 and TRBJ1-5, with TRBD1 as a possible D gene (6 bases). The CDR3 covers 14 residues. V lost 8 bases to trimming and J lost 4 bases, with 15 bases between them. Germline V gives CDR1 KGHSH, CDR2 LQKENI. This CDR3 is CASNTQGPNQPQHF. The CDR3 DNA reads as TGTGCCAGCAATACACAGGGACCGAATCAGCCCCAGCATTTT.

This rearrangement joins TRBV7-2 to TRBJ2-7; the D gene is possibly TRBD1 (8 bases). Per the germline V gene, CDR1 is SGHTA and CDR2 is FQGNSA. The CDR3 spans 17 residues. Trimming cost V 4 bases and J 5 bases, with 24 bases left between them. The CDR3 is CASSSRIEDRGGDEQYF. The CDR3 nucleotides are TGTGCCAGCAGCTCCCGGATCGAAGACAGGGGAGGGGACGAGCAGTACTTC.

This chain connects TRBV5-4 to TRBJ1-1, with 7 bases matching TRBD1. Germline trimming cut 0 bases from V and 4 bases from J; bases unmatched to any gene: 3. This CDR3 is built from 14 residues. Germline V gene sequence: CDR1 SGHNT, CDR2 YYREEE (reference sequence). CDR3 in amino acids: CASSLGQGVTEAFF. Here the CDR3 DNA reads TGTGCCAGCAGCTTGGGCCAGGGGGTCACTGAAGCTTTCTTT.

This chain uses TRBV6-5 with TRBJ1-1, with 7 bases identical to TRBD1. CDR3 length equals 14 residues. The germline V gene encodes CDR1 MNHEY and CDR2 SVGAGI. V was clipped by 5 bases and J by 4 bases; unmatched bases: 7. The CDR3 loop reads CASSGRQGGTEAFF. CDR3 sequence (DNA): TGTGCCAGCAGTGGGAGACAGGGTGGCACTGAAGCTTTCTTT.

The chain recombines TRBV13 with TRBJ2-7; 10 bases agree with TRBD1. This CDR3 has 15 amino acids. Germline CDR1 and CDR2: PRHDT and FYEKMQ (reference sequence). V lost 0 bases, J lost 6 bases, and 5 bases stayed unmatched. The CDR3 sequence is CASSLGGGTGVEQYF. In nucleotides, the CDR3 is TGTGCCAGCAGCTTAGGAGGTGGGACAGGGGTCGAGCAGTACTTC.

The gene calls are TRBV15 and TRBJ2-7, with D possibly matching TRBD1 (5 bases). CDR3 size: 12 residues. With 8 bases removed from V and 7 bases from J, the gap between germline ends came to 15 bases. The germline CDR1 and CDR2 sequences are LNHNV and YYDKDF (reference sequence). CDR3 in amino acids: CATSATGPEQYF. The CDR3 region has the DNA TGTGCCACCTCCGCCACAGGCCCAGAGCAGTACTTC. Full variable domain (remainder filled in from reference TRBV15 and TRBJ2-7): DAMVIQNPRYQVTQFGKPVTLSCSQTLNHNVMYWYQQKSSQAPKLLFHYYDKDFNNEADTPDNFQSRRPNTSFCFLDIRSPGLGDTAMYLCATSATGPEQYFGPGTRLTVT.

The V gene is TRBV2, the J gene TRBJ2-2; D uncertain. V lost 8 bases, J lost 1 base, and 11 bases lay in between. The V gene's germline CDR1 is SNHLY and CDR2 FYNNEI. The length of the CDR3 is 14 residues. The CDR3 is CASQSRGNTGELFF. The CDR3 nucleotides are TGTGCCAGCCAGAGTCGAGGGAACACCGGGGAGCTGTTTTTT.

V gene TRBV2 combines with J gene TRBJ2-1; no clear D. The germline V gene encodes CDR1 SNHLY and CDR2 FYNNEI. The CDR3 is 12 residues long. V was shortened by 10 bases and J by 6 bases, with 13 bases between the two germline ends. The CDR3 reads CAIIGEINEQFF. The CDR3 coding sequence is TGTGCCATCATTGGCGAAATCAATGAGCAGTTCTTC.

The rearrangement uses TRBV6-1 and TRBJ2-7; D not resolved. Germline loops: CDR1 MNHNS, CDR2 SASEGT. Trimming removed 6 bases from V and 5 bases from J, with 11 bases in between. CDR3 length equals 12 residues. The CDR3 loop is CASRSTGDEQYF. CDR3 coding DNA: TGTGCCAGCAGGAGTACCGGTGACGAGCAGTACTTC.

The chain uses TRBV11-2 and TRBJ2-7; 10 bases map to TRBD1. Trimming at V came to 3 bases and at J to 4 bases, leaving 9 bases not matched to a gene. The length of the CDR3 is 16 residues. CDR1 is SGHAT, CDR2 FQNNGV, per germline. CDR3 residues: CASSFARGQGLYEQYF. The CDR3 coding sequence is TGTGCCAGCAGCTTTGCGAGGGGACAGGGGTTGTACGAGCAGTACTTC.

The sample holds one count of this clone. The chain joins TRBV10-2 to TRBJ1-1; 8 bases match TRBD1. Germline V gene sequence: CDR1 WSHSY, CDR2 SAAADI. The CDR3 runs 14 residues. Losses at the gene ends were 8 bases for V and 3 bases for J; bases not matched to a gene: 8. For the CDR3, the DNA is TGCGCCAGCCTGCCGGACAGGGTCTACACTGAAGCTTTCTTT. Translation gives CASLPDRVYTEAFF.

A remark on this clone: A read error may account for a junction end that differs from germline. The sample holds other DNA sequences that translate to the same CDR3. J is TRBJ2-2 and V is TRBV19; tentatively, D is TRBD2 (5 bases). The germline gives CDR1 LNHDA, CDR2 SQIVND (reference sequence). The length of the CDR3 is 15 residues. CDR3 amino acids: CASSIWVTNTGELFF. CDR3 sequence (DNA): TGTGCCAGTAGTATCTGGGTTACGAACACCGGGGAGCTGTTCTTT. The variable domain in full, completed from reference TRBV19 and TRBJ2-2, reads DGGITQSPKYLFRKEGQNVTLSCEQNLNHDAMYWYRQDPGQGLRLIYYSQIVNDFQKGDIAEGYSVSREKKESFPLTVTSAQKNPTAFYLCASSIWVTNTGELFFGEGSRLTVL.

The J gene is TRBJ2-7, the V gene TRBV29-1, with TRBD1 matching over 9 bases. With V trimmed by 6 bases and J by 3 bases, 6 bases remained unmatched. The CDR3 has 13 residues. The V gene's germline CDR1 is SQVTM and CDR2 ANQGSEA. CDR3 in amino acids: CSVKGTGFYEQYF. The CDR3, as DNA: TGCAGCGTCAAAGGGACAGGGTTCTACGAGCAGTACTTC.

The V and J genes are TRBV5-1 and TRBJ2-1; D assignment may be TRBD1 or TRBD2 (5 bases each). V was clipped by 0 bases and J by 10 bases, with 17 bases between them. The CDR3 is made up of 15 amino acids. Germline loops: CDR1 SGHRS, CDR2 YFSETQ. CDR3 DNA: TGCGCCAGCAGCTTGGGGGACGGGAATAGACGGGAGCAGTTCTTC. Translation: CASSLGDGNRREQFF.

This clone was counted between two and nine times. CDR3 sequence reads: CASSQDLFQETQYF. The CDR3 nucleotides read TGCGCCAGCAGCCAAGATCTCTTCCAAGAGACCCAGTACTTC. The chain recombines TRBV4-1 with TRBJ2-5; D gene ambiguous. CDR3 length equals 14 residues. V dropped 0 bases and J dropped 1 base, with 6 bases sitting between them. The germline gives CDR1 MGHRA, CDR2 YSYEKL.

V and J are TRBV5-6 and TRBJ2-7; 7 nucleotides line up with TRBD1. CDR3 length: 12 amino acids. Germline V gives CDR1 SGHDT, CDR2 YYEEEE. Unmatched junction bases numbered 5, after V lost 4 bases and J lost 7 bases. The CDR3, as DNA: TGTGCCAGCAGCCGACAGGGTACTGAGCAGTACTTC. Translated: CASSRQGTEQYF.

The J gene is TRBJ1-1, the V gene TRBV19; perhaps TRBD1 as D (5 bases). The germline V gene has CDR1 LNHDA and CDR2 SQIVND (reference sequence). The CDR3 totals 13 residues. V was cut by 6 bases and J by 2 bases, with 10 bases left in between. CDR3 sequence: CASRGPINTEAFF. The DNA of the CDR3 is TGTGCCAGTAGGGGACCTATAAACACTGAAGCTTTCTTT.

The chain recombines TRBV7-2 with TRBJ2-7; 8 bases agree with TRBD1. Germline CDR1 and CDR2: SGHTA and FQGNSA. V lost 5 bases to trimming and J lost 3 bases; unmatched junction nucleotides: 6. The CDR3 has 14 amino acids. The CDR3 sequence: CASSPDRGDYEQYF. CDR3 in DNA: TGTGCCAGCAGCCCCGACAGGGGTGACTACGAGCAGTACTTC.

This chain uses TRBV5-6 with TRBJ2-5, with 8 bases fitting TRBD1. The CDR3 spans 15 residues. V dropped 4 bases and J dropped 3; count of bases not matched to a gene: 8. Germline loops: CDR1 SGHDT, CDR2 YYEEEE. This CDR3 is CASSPRTGTEETQYF. The CDR3 nucleotides read TGTGCCAGCAGCCCAAGGACAGGGACGGAAGAGACCCAGTACTTC.

This rearrangement joins TRBV30 to TRBJ1-3, with D maybe TRBD1 (6 bases). The CDR3 length is 13 residues. Germline V gene sequence: CDR1 GTSNPN, CDR2 SVGIG (reference sequence). Trimming removed 5 bases from V and 3 bases from J, with 11 bases in between. The CDR3 sequence is CAWDRRIGNTIYF. CDR3 DNA sequence: TGTGCCTGGGACAGGAGGATTGGAAACACCATATATTTT.

The chain joins TRBV4-1 to TRBJ2-2; no clear D. Germline values: CDR1 MGHRA, CDR2 YSYEKL. The CDR3 is 17 amino acids. Trimming pared 0 bases from V and 0 bases from J, leaving 11 bases between. The CDR3 DNA reads TGCGCCAGCAGCCAAGATGGGTATGGCGCGAACACCGGGGAGCTGTTTTTT. Translation: CASSQDGYGANTGELFF.

This clone was seen only a few times. This rearrangement joins TRBV7-8 to TRBJ1-5, with D possibly TRBD1 on 6 matching bases. The CDR3 totals 15 residues. The V end lost 2 bases, the J end lost 7 bases, and 15 bases lay between the germline ends. The V gene's germline CDR1 is SGHVS and CDR2 FQNEAQ. The CDR3 DNA reads TGTGCCAGCAGCTTACGCCCAGGGGATGGCCAGCCCCAGCATTTT. Translating it yields CASSLRPGDGQPQHF.

This clone was picked up a small number of times. V gene TRBV7-2 combines with J gene TRBJ2-3; 7 bases align to TRBD1. The ends lost 4 bases at V and 1 base at J; junction bases unmatched: 8. Germline values: CDR1 SGHTA, CDR2 FQGNSA. This CDR3 has 16 residues. CDR3 nucleotide sequence: TGTGCCAGCAGCTCCCCCACAGGGGCCCGCACAGATACGCAGTATTTT. It is translated as CASSSPTGARTDTQYF.

Here the CDR3 reads CASSLGQGGFQETQYF. CDR3 DNA sequence: TGCGCCAGCAGCCTCGGACAGGGTGGCTTCCAAGAGACCCAGTACTTC. The chain employs TRBV4-3 and TRBJ2-5; 8 bases align to TRBD1. The CDR3 has 16 residues. V was pared by 4 bases and J by 1 base, with 8 bases of the junction left unmatched. Looked up from germline, CDR1 is LGHNA and CDR2 is YSLEER.